Detailed here is one T cell receptor beta chain. The antigen this receptor binds is unknown. The record has no base qualities; no much larger clone is one base away. The data were obtained in a study of neoadjuvant anti-PD-1 for oral cavity cancer (dated by TCRdb to the early 2020s). With respect to the entire study: Before undergoing curative-intent surgical resection, most patients got three to four biweekly nivolumab doses at 3 mg/kg. A fourth nivolumab dose was given around day 43 to patients without progression, and definitive surgical resection was performed in those patients on days 50-56. The parent correlative cohort had about eleven patients and a response rate of over 25%. Patients with complete response, partial response or stable disease by RECIST 1.1 were defined as responders, whereas patients with progression were defined as non-responders.

Broad study findings and their caveats: Higher pretreatment blood Treg/Th17 ratios correlated with higher pretreatment blood TCRbeta clonality and lower post-treatment tumor TCRbeta clonality. Within PBMCs, T cell clonality (Gini index) was significantly higher in non-responders than responders after neoadjuvant nivolumab. The TCR analyses had only a few patients in each response group, and the authors called for validation in larger cohorts.

Reading the label with the study, this specimen's time point is: before neoadjuvant nivolumab. The patients had newly diagnosed stage II-IVA oral cavity squamous cell carcinoma and had not received any prior systemic or radiation treatment. The cohort consisted of patients with HPV-negative, locally advanced oral cavity squamous cell carcinoma. No culture maintenance or expansion was done, as the peripheral blood mononuclear cells went straight to analysis. The samples were obtained from a longitudinal correlative study of a single-arm phase II trial testing neoadjuvant nivolumab in oral cavity squamous cell carcinoma. Genomic DNA-based TCRbeta sequencing was performed on subject-matched pre- and post-treatment PBMCs and tumors from three responders and three non-responders. Peripheral blood mononuclear cells were collected before nivolumab treatment and again after treatment, at the time of surgery. Genomic DNA was isolated from PBMCs using the Maxwell RSC DNA from Cells kit.

For deep sequencing of PBMC libraries, mostly about 450 ng of input genomic DNA was used, and six replicates were run per sample. Following the manufacturer's instructions, the team built TCRbeta libraries using the immunoSEQ hsTCRbeta kit. Sequencing of the completed libraries took place using an Illumina NovaSeq 6000 S4 flow cell after they had been pooled to roughly 2.9 nM. As for the authors' bioinformatics: The immunoSEQ Analyzer handled quality control and preprocessing of the raw data. The analysis was limited to productive rearrangements, and each clonotype was defined by a unique CDR3 amino acid sequence. Repertoire clonality was estimated as the Gini-Simpson index, which was computed with the R package tcR. Gini indices were compared with Student's t test, and associations with tumor size change were assessed by Pearson correlation. TCRdb obtained this table from immuneACCESS and retained in-frame rearrangements with V and J assigned. These tables miss some clones; where compared with another copy, unresolved V genes account for less than half of the shortfall, and the remainder is unexplained. V, J and clone size are those of that table, while D and trimming were read from the DNA. Recorded for this sample are approximately 32,000 clones; about 87% of them occurred a single time. 3% to 4% of the sample is in the top ten clones.

V is reduced by 2 bases and J by 4 bases, leaving a spacing of 11 bases between them. Inclusive of the bounding cysteine and phenylalanine, the CDR3 is 15 residues long. Only the CDR3 DNA stays, 45 bases, in frame from base 1. The germline V gene specifies KGHSH as CDR1 and LQKENI as CDR2. The source of this sequence is a person aged 40 to 85 with oral cavity squamous cell carcinoma. The sequenced sample was PBMCs, obtained before nivolumab (anti-PD-1) treatment. The chain uses TRBV18 and TRBJ2-2; no confident D gene assignment can be made. In nucleotide form, the sequence is TGTGCCAGCTCACCAAGAGAGGCTTCCACCGGGGAGCTGTTTTTT. Its coded protein is CASSPREASTGELFF.